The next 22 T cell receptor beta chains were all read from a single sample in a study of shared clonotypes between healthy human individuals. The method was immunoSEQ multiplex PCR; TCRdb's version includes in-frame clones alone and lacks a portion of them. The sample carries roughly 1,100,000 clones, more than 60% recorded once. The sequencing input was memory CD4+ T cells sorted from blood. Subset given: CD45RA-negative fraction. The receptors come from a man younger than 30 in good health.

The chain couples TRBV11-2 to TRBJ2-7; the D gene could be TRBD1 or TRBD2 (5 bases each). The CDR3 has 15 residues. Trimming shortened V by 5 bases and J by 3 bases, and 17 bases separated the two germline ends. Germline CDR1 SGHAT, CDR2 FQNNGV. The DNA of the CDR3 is TGTGCCAGCAGCCCCGGGACGTTGGACGTCTACGAGCAGTACTTC. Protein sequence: CASSPGTLDVYEQYF.

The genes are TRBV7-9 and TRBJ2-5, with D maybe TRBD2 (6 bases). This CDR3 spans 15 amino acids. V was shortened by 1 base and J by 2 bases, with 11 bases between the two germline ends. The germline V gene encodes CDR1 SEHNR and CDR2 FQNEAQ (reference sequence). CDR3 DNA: TGTGCCAGCAGCTTAGTTCGGACTATTCAAGAGACCCAGTACTTC. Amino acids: CASSLVRTIQETQYF.

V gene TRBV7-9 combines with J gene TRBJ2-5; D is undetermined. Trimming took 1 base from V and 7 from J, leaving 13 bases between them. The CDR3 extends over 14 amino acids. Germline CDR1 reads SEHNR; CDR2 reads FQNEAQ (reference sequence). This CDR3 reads CASSLELGLGTQYF. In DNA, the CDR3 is TGTGCCAGCAGCTTAGAGCTGGGGTTGGGGACCCAGTACTTC.

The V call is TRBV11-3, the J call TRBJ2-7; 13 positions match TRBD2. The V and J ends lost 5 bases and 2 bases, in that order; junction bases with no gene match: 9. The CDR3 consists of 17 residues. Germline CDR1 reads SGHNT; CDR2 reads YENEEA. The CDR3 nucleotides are TGTGCCAGCAGCAATAGACCGGGACTAGCGGGAACCTACGAGCAGTACTTC. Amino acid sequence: CASSNRPGLAGTYEQYF.

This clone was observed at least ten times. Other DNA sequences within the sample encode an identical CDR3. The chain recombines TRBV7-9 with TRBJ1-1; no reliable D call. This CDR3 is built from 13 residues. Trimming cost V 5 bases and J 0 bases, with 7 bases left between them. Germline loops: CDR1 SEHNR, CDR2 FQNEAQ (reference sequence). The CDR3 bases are TGTGCCAGCAGCCTCGATATGAACACTGAAGCTTTCTTT. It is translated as CASSLDMNTEAFF.

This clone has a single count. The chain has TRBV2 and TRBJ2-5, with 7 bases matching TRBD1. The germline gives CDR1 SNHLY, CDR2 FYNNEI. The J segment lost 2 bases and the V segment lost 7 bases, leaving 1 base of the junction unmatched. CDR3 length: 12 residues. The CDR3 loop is CASKGAQETQYF. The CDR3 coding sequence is TGTGCCAGCAAGGGGGCGCAAGAGACCCAGTACTTC. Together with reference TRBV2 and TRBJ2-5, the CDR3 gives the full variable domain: EPEVTQTPSHQVTQMGQEVILRCVPISNHLYFYWYRQILGQKVEFLVSFYNNEISEKSEIFDDQFSVERPDGSNFTLKIRSTKLEDSAMYFCASKGAQETQYFGPGTRLLVL.

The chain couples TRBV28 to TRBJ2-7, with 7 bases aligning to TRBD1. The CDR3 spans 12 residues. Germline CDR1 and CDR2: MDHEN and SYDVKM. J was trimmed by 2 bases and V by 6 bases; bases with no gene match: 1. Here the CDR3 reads CASRQGPYEQYF. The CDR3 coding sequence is TGTGCCAGCAGACAGGGGCCCTACGAGCAGTACTTC.

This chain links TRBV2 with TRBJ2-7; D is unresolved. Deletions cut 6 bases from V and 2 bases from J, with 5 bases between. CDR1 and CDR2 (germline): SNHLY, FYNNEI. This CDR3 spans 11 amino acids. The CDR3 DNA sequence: TGTGCCAGCAGGCAAGCCTACGAGCAGTACTTC. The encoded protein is CASRQAYEQYF.

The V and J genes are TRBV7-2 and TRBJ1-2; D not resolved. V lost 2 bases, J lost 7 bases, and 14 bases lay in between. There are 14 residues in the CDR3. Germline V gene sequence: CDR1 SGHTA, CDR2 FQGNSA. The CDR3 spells CASSLRALRSGYTF. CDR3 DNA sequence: TGTGCCAGCAGCTTACGGGCCCTAAGGTCTGGCTACACCTTC. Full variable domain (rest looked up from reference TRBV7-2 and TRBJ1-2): GAGVSQSPSNKVTEKGKDVELRCDPISGHTALYWYRQSLGQGLEFLIYFQGNSAPDKSGLPSDRFSAERTGGSVSTLTIQRTQQEDSAVYLCASSLRALRSGYTFGSGTRLTVV.

CDR3 amino acids: CASSYGGQALEKLFF. In nucleotides, the CDR3 is TGTGCCAGCAGTTACGGTGGACAGGCCCTCGAAAAACTGTTTTTT. The chain couples TRBV6-5 to TRBJ1-4; 7 nucleotides align to TRBD1. V gave up 2 bases and J gave up 8 bases; unmatched junction bases: 8. This CDR3 is built from 15 residues. Germline V gene lookup returns CDR1 MNHEY and CDR2 SVGAGI.

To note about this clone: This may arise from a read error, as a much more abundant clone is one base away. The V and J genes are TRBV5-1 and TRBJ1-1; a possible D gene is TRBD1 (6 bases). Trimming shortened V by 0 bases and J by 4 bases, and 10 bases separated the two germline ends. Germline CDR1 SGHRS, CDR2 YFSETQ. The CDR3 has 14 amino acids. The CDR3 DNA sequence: TGCGCCAGCAGCTTGGCCACAGGGAGCACTGAAGCTTTCTTT. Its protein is CASSLATGSTEAFF. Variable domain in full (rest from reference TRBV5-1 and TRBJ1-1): KAGVTQTPRYLIKTRGQQVTLSCSPISGHRSVSWYQQTPGQGLQFLFEYFSETQRNKGNFPGRFSGRQFSNSRSEMNVSTLELGDSALYLCASSLATGSTEAFFGQGTRLTVV.

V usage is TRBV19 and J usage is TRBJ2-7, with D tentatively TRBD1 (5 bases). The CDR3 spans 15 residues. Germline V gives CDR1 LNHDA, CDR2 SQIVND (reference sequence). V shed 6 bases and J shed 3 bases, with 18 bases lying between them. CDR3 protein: CASSDFRRGLYEQYF. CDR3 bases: TGTGCCAGTAGCGATTTCCGTAGGGGCCTCTACGAGCAGTACTTC.

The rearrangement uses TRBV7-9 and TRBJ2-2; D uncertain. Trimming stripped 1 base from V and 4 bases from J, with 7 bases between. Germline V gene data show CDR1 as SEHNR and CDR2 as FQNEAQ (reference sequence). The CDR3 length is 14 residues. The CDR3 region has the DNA TGTGCCAGCAGCTTAGATACTACCACCGGGGAGCTGTTTTTT. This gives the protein CASSLDTTTGELFF. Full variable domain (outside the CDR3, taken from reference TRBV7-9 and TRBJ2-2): DTGVSQNPRHKITKRGQNVTFRCDPISEHNRLYWYRQTLGQGPEFLTYFQNEAQLEKSRLLSDRFSAERPKGSFSTLEIQRTEQGDSAMYLCASSLDTTTGELFFGEGSRLTVL.

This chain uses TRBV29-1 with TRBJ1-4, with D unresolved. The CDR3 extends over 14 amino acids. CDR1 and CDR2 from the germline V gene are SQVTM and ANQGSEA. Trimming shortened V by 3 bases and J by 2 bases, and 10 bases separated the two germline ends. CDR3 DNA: TGCAGCGTTGAGGGGTCAGAGACTAATGAAAAACTGTTTTTT. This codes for CSVEGSETNEKLFF.

The DNA of the CDR3 is TGTGCCAGCCACCCTGGACAGCCAGGGTACGAGCAGTACTTC. It yields the protein CASHPGQPGYEQYF. This chain joins TRBV5-8 and TRBJ2-7, with D possibly TRBD1 on 6 matching bases. The CDR3 consists of 14 residues. The V end lost 7 bases, the J end lost 4 bases, and 18 bases lay between the germline ends. The germline gives CDR1 SGHTS, CDR2 YDEGEE.

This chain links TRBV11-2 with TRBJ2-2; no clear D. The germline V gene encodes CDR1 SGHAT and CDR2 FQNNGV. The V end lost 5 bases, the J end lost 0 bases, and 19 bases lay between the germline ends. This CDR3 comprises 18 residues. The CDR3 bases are TGTGCCAGCAGCCCGGCAGCTATCGCTCGGGCGAACACCGGGGAGCTGTTTTTT. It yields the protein CASSPAAIARANTGELFF.

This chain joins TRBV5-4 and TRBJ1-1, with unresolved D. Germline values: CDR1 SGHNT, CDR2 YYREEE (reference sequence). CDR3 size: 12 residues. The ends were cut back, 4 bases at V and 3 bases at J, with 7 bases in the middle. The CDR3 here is CASSRTDTEAFF. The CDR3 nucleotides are TGTGCCAGCAGCCGAACGGACACTGAAGCTTTCTTT.

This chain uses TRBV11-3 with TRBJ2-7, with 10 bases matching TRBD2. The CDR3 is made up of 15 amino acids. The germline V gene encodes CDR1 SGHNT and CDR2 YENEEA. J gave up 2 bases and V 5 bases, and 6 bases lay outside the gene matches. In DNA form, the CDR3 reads TGTGCCAGCAGCGCCGGACTAGCGGCGGCCTACGAGCAGTACTTC. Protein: CASSAGLAAAYEQYF.

CDR3 in amino acids: CSVVAGSDTQYF. The CDR3 coding sequence is TGCAGCGTTGTGGCAGGGTCAGATACGCAGTATTTT. The chain employs TRBV29-1 and TRBJ2-3; a possible D gene is TRBD1 (5 bases). V gave up 4 bases and J gave up 4 bases, with 9 bases separating them. Germline lookup yields CDR1 SQVTM and CDR2 ANQGSEA. This CDR3 region has 12 residues.

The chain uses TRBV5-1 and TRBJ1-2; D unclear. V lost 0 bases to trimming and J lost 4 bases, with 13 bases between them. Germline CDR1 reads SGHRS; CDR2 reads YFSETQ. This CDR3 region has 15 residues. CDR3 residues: CASSLDAGQTYGYTF. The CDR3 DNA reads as TGCGCCAGCAGCTTGGACGCAGGTCAGACCTATGGCTACACCTTC.

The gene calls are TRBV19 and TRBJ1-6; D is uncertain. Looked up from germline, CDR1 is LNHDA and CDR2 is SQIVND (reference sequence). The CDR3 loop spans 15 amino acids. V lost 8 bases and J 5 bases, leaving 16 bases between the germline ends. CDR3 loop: CASAEGKTNNSPLHF. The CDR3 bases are TGTGCCAGTGCCGAAGGGAAGACAAATAATTCACCCCTCCACTTT.

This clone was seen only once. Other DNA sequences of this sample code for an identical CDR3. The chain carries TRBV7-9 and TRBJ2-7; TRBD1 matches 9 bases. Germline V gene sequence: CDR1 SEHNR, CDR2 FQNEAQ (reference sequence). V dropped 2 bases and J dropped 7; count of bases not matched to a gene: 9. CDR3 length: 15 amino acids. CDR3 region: CASSLYRGQGYEQYF. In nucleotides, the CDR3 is TGTGCCAGCAGCTTATATAGAGGACAGGGGTATGAGCAGTACTTC.